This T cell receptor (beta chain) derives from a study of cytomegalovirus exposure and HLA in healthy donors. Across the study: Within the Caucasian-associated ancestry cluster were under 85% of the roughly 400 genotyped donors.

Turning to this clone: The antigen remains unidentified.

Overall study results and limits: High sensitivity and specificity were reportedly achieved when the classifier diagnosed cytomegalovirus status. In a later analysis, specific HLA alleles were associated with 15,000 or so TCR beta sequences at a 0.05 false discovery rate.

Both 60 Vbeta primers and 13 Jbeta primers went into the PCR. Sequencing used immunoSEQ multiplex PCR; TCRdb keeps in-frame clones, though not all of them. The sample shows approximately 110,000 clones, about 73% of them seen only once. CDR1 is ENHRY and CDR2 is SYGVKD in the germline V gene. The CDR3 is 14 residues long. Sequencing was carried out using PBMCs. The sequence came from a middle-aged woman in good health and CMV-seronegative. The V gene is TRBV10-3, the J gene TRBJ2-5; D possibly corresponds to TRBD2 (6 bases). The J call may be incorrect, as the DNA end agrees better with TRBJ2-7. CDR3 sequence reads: CAISEGAGTNEQYF. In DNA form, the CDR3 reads TGTGCCATCAGTGAGGGAGCGGGTACGAACGAGCAGTACTTC.